This T cell receptor (beta chain) was sequenced during a study of blood T cell repertoires in COVID-19. Study as a whole: Samples taken during acute and convalescent COVID-19 were collected in the United States, Italy and Spain. PBMCs, B-cell-depleted T cells, or T cells were the source of the cDNA or gDNA that made up the material.

Germline lookup yields CDR1 LGHNA and CDR2 YSLEER. The CDR3 consists of 15 residues. J was trimmed by 3 bases and V by 1 base; bases with no gene match: 4. Seattle researchers signed up patients amid active infection and tracked them longitudinally. The authors' processing: For nucleated cells, counts were estimated from reference gene primer amplification. Produced via immunoSEQ multiplex PCR; TCRdb's table is partial and in-frame only. The DNA was the basis for D and trimming; V, J and clone size are from that table. The sample has 150,000 or so clones, around 91% seen once. The V gene is TRBV4-3, the J gene TRBJ2-7; 9 nucleotides align to TRBD2. The sequence derives from a man aged 18 to 35 with COVID-19, enrolled during active disease. The specimen sequenced was peripheral blood. The CDR3 loop is CASSQGLAGNYEQYF. The CDR3 DNA reads as TGCGCCAGCAGCCAAGGGCTAGCGGGGAACTACGAGCAGTACTTC.